One sample yielded the 23 T cell receptor beta chains listed below, sequenced in a study of beta chain features in type 1 diabetes. Expressed TCRB transcripts were sequenced after all isolated RNA was converted to cDNA. Clones were sequenced by immunoSEQ multiplex PCR, and TCRdb holds only the in-frame ones, with some missing. The sample records about 900,000 clones, roughly 15% being singletons. Sequencing input: naive CD4+ T cells from blood. The receptors shown here come from a young woman in good health.

This clone was seen more than once but under ten times. The same CDR3 can be traced to other DNA sequences in this sample. V gene TRBV18 combines with J gene TRBJ2-5; possible D gene TRBD2, 5 bases. Germline-derived CDR1 and CDR2 are KGHSH and LQKENI. V dropped 3 bases and J dropped 5 bases, with 7 bases sitting between them. This CDR3 contains 12 residues. CDR3 loop: CASSPEEETQYF. In DNA form, the CDR3 reads TGTGCCAGCTCACCGGAGGAGGAGACCCAGTACTTC. Based on the CDR3 plus reference TRBV18 and TRBJ2-5, the full variable domain is NAGVMQNPRHLVRRRGQEARLRCSPMKGHSHVYWYRQLPEEGLKFMVYLQKENIIDESGMPKERFSAEFPKEGPSILRIQQVVRGDSAAYFCASSPEEETQYFGPGTRLLVL.

V usage is TRBV7-9 and J usage is TRBJ2-7; D might be TRBD2 (6 bases). Germline lookup yields CDR1 SEHNR and CDR2 FQNEAQ (reference sequence). This CDR3 region has 14 residues. V was pared by 2 bases and J by 5 bases, with 13 bases between. This CDR3 is CASSLKGSGDEQYF. CDR3 coding DNA: TGTGCCAGCAGCTTAAAGGGTTCGGGGGACGAGCAGTACTTC.

This clone was found a few times. The V gene is TRBV7-3, the J gene TRBJ2-5; 11 bases align to TRBD2. The CDR3 has 15 amino acids. With 5 bases clipped from V and 2 bases from J, the junction kept 4 bases outside the gene matches. Germline V gene lookup returns CDR1 SGHTA and CDR2 FQGTGA. Here the CDR3 reads CASSELAGVQETQYF. As DNA, the CDR3 is TGTGCCAGCAGCGAACTAGCGGGGGTACAAGAGACCCAGTACTTC.

The rearrangement uses TRBV13 and TRBJ2-5, with TRBD2 identical over 8 bases. V shed 1 base, J shed 4 bases, and the junction held 5 bases outside the gene matches. The germline V gene encodes CDR1 PRHDT and CDR2 FYEKMQ (reference sequence). The CDR3 is 15 amino acids. The CDR3 sequence: CASSLAPAGAETQYF. The DNA for the CDR3 is TGTGCCAGCAGCTTAGCTCCAGCGGGGGCAGAGACCCAGTACTTC.

The chain joins TRBV4-1 to TRBJ1-2; D is undetermined. CDR1 and CDR2 from the germline V gene are MGHRA and YSYEKL. This CDR3 contains 14 residues. Deletions cut 0 bases from V and 4 bases from J, with 9 bases between. Here the CDR3 reads CASSQDVNFYGYTF. CDR3 DNA sequence: TGCGCCAGCAGCCAAGACGTGAATTTCTATGGCTACACCTTC.

The V and J genes are TRBV18 and TRBJ1-2, with 7 nucleotides matching TRBD1. The length of the CDR3 is 13 residues. The germline CDR1 and CDR2 sequences are KGHSH and LQKENI. With 6 bases clipped from V and 6 bases from J, the junction kept 7 bases outside the gene matches. The CDR3 DNA reads as TGTGCCAGCTCGAGACAGGGATCGGATGGCTACACCTTC. Residues: CASSRQGSDGYTF. Together with reference TRBV18 and TRBJ1-2, the CDR3 gives the full variable domain: NAGVMQNPRHLVRRRGQEARLRCSPMKGHSHVYWYRQLPEEGLKFMVYLQKENIIDESGMPKERFSAEFPKEGPSILRIQQVVRGDSAAYFCASSRQGSDGYTFGSGTRLTVV.

The chain has TRBV7-3 and TRBJ2-5, with a weak D call TRBD1 (6 bases). The germline V gene encodes CDR1 SGHTA and CDR2 FQGTGA. The V and J ends lost 4 bases and 1 base respectively, with 19 bases between them. This CDR3 has 17 residues. In nucleotides, the CDR3 is TGTGCCAGCAGCTCCCTTGGGACACACCCGGGCCAAGAGACCCAGTACTTC. As protein: CASSSLGTHPGQETQYF.

The V call is TRBV6-5, the J call TRBJ2-5, with 7 bases identical to TRBD1. With 5 bases clipped from V and 4 bases from J, the junction kept 4 bases outside the gene matches. The length of the CDR3 is 13 residues. Germline V lookup: CDR1 MNHEY, CDR2 SVGAGI. CDR3 sequence reads: CASSQGTAETQYF. The CDR3 DNA reads TGTGCCAGCAGTCAAGGGACAGCAGAGACCCAGTACTTC.

This sequence joins TRBV11-2 and TRBJ2-7; D gene ambiguous. Trimming cost V 1 base and J 3 bases, with 4 bases left between them. The CDR3 has 12 residues. CDR1 is SGHAT and CDR2 is FQNNGV in the germline V gene. DNA of the CDR3: TGTGCCAGCAGCTTAGCGGACTACGAGCAGTACTTC. This encodes CASSLADYEQYF.

In this sample, this clone turned up a few times. The V gene is TRBV9, the J gene TRBJ1-4; 8 bases line up with TRBD1. The trim removed 2 bases at V and 1 base at J, leaving 4 bases unmatched. The length of the CDR3 is 16 residues. Germline V gives CDR1 SGDLS, CDR2 YYNGEE. Here the CDR3 DNA reads TGTGCCAGCAGCGTCGGCAGGGGGCTAACTAATGAAAAACTGTTTTTT. Translation: CASSVGRGLTNEKLFF.

V is TRBV6-5 and J is TRBJ2-7; 8 bases map to TRBD2. The CDR3 runs to 15 residues. V gave up 0 bases and J gave up 4 bases; unmatched junction bases: 5. The germline CDR1 and CDR2 sequences are MNHEY and SVGAGI. The CDR3 loop reads CASSYSGAGEYEQYF. In nucleotides, the CDR3 is TGTGCCAGCAGTTACTCGGGAGCGGGGGAATACGAGCAGTACTTC.

This clone has a handful of counts. The V and J genes are TRBV4-2 and TRBJ2-7; the match to TRBD1 covers 11 bases. CDR1 is LGHNA, CDR2 YNFKEQ, per germline. The CDR3 length is 16 residues. After removal of 2 bases from V and 5 bases from J, the junction contained 8 bases not matched to a gene. Here the CDR3 DNA reads TGTGCCAGCAGCCAAAAAACCGGGACAGGGGGGGACGAGCAGTACTTC. It encodes CASSQKTGTGGDEQYF.

V usage is TRBV19 and J usage is TRBJ1-2; D not resolved. V dropped 0 bases and J dropped 8 bases, with 10 bases sitting between them. Germline CDR1 and CDR2: LNHDA and SQIVND (reference sequence). The CDR3 has 13 amino acids. The CDR3 DNA reads TGTGCCAGTAGTATAGATTGGGCAAAAGGCTACACCTTC. As protein: CASSIDWAKGYTF.

This clone was counted between two and nine times. This chain joins TRBV25-1 and TRBJ2-7; perhaps TRBD2 as D (5 bases). This CDR3 has 12 residues. The ends were cut back, 5 bases at V and 7 bases at J, with 12 bases in the middle. Germline V lookup: CDR1 MGHDK, CDR2 SYGVNS. The CDR3 region has the DNA TGTGCCAGCAGTTCACCTTCGGGAGAGCAGTACTTC. As protein: CASSSPSGEQYF.

This clone was recorded a few times. J is TRBJ2-1 and V is TRBV2, with D unresolved. The CDR3 totals 11 residues. Trimming cost V 4 bases and J 9 bases, with 7 bases left between them. CDR1 is SNHLY and CDR2 is FYNNEI in the germline V gene. In DNA form, the CDR3 reads TGTGCCAGCAGTGGTAGAGGTGAGCAGTTCTTC. This encodes CASSGRGEQFF.

For this clone: The sample contains more than one DNA sequence encoding this CDR3. The genes are TRBV18 and TRBJ2-3; D gene uncertain. The CDR3 spans 11 residues. V lost 3 bases to trimming and J lost 6 bases, with 4 bases between them. In germline, CDR1 is KGHSH, CDR2 LQKENI. Written as DNA, the CDR3 is TGTGCCAGCTCACCCACCGATACGCAGTATTTT. Translating gives CASSPTDTQYF.

CDR3 nucleotide sequence: TGTGCCAGTAGTATAGGTCCCCGTCTTAGTACAGATACGCAGTATTTT. Translated: CASSIGPRLSTDTQYF. The chain uses TRBV19 and TRBJ2-3; no firm D call. This CDR3 has 16 amino acids. The ends were cut back, 1 base at V and 3 bases at J, with 14 bases in the middle. Germline V lookup: CDR1 LNHDA, CDR2 SQIVND (reference sequence).

The V and J genes are TRBV28 and TRBJ2-1, with D possibly TRBD1 on 6 matching bases. CDR1 and CDR2 from the germline V gene are MDHEN and SYDVKM. V was cut by 5 bases and J by 7 bases, with 21 bases left in between. The CDR3 extends over 16 amino acids. Here the CDR3 reads CASSPFRGIKSNEQFF. The CDR3, as DNA: TGTGCCAGCAGTCCTTTCAGGGGAATAAAATCAAATGAGCAGTTCTTC.

The J gene is TRBJ2-7, the V gene TRBV7-9, with D perhaps matching TRBD2 (5 bases). CDR1 and CDR2 from the germline V gene are SEHNR and FQNEAQ (reference sequence). The CDR3 consists of 13 residues. V lost 2 bases and J lost 3, with 8 bases in between. DNA of the CDR3: TGTGCCAGCAGCTTATTCGAGGGCTACGAGCAGTACTTC. It codes for CASSLFEGYEQYF. Full variable domain (rest looked up from reference TRBV7-9 and TRBJ2-7): DTGVSQNPRHKITKRGQNVTFRCDPISEHNRLYWYRQTLGQGPEFLTYFQNEAQLEKSRLLSDRFSAERPKGSFSTLEIQRTEQGDSAMYLCASSLFEGYEQYFGPGTRLTVT.

The chain has TRBV5-1 and TRBJ2-1, with D tentatively TRBD1 (6 bases). The germline gives CDR1 SGHRS, CDR2 YFSETQ. The CDR3 totals 15 residues. Deletions cut 2 bases from V and 0 bases from J, with 9 bases between. This CDR3 reads CASSFGQTSYNEQFF. The CDR3 bases are TGCGCCAGCAGCTTCGGACAGACCTCCTACAATGAGCAGTTCTTC.

In this sample, this clone turned up once. This chain connects TRBV7-3 to TRBJ2-3; no reliable D call. The V end was cut by 6 bases, the J end by 4 bases, with 8 bases between. This CDR3 region has 12 residues. Germline CDR1 reads SGHTA; CDR2 reads FQGTGA. CDR3 bases: TGTGCCAGCAGACTGTCCTCAGATACGCAGTATTTT. Amino acids: CASRLSSDTQYF.

The chain uses TRBV11-2 and TRBJ2-2; 10 bases line up with TRBD1. The CDR3 is 15 amino acids. Germline V lookup: CDR1 SGHAT, CDR2 FQNNGV. The trim removed 5 bases at V and 6 bases at J, leaving 6 bases unmatched. The CDR3 loop is CASSHRTGGAGELFF. The CDR3 DNA is TGTGCCAGCAGCCACAGGACAGGGGGTGCCGGGGAGCTGTTTTTT.

The chain couples TRBV7-9 to TRBJ1-1, with D unresolved. CDR1 is SEHNR and CDR2 is FQNEAQ in the germline V gene (reference sequence). This CDR3 contains 13 residues. The V and J ends lost 0 bases and 11 bases respectively, with 13 bases between them. The DNA of the CDR3 is TGTGCCAGCAGCTTAGCGCCTAGCCCTTCGGCTTTCTTT. This gives the protein CASSLAPSPSAFF. The full variable domain, rest sourced from reference TRBV7-9 and TRBJ1-1, is DTGVSQNPRHKITKRGQNVTFRCDPISEHNRLYWYRQTLGQGPEFLTYFQNEAQLEKSRLLSDRFSAERPKGSFSTLEIQRTEQGDSAMYLCASSLAPSPSAFFGQGTRLTVV.